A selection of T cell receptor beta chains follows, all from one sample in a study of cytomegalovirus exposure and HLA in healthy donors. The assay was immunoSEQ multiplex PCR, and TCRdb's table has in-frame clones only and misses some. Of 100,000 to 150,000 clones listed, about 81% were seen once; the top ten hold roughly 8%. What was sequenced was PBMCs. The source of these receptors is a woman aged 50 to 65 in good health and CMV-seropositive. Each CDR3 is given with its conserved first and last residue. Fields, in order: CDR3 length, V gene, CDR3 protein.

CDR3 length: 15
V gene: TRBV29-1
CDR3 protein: CSSGERGGQKETQYF

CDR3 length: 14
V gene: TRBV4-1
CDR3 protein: CASSQSPLSVEQYF

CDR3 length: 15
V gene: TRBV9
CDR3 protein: CASSFSQQGAEGYTF

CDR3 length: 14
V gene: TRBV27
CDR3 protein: CASSNRGQAGELFF

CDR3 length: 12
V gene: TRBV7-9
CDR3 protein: CASSLAGEAQYF

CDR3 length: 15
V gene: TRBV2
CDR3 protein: CASSLGQGRNTEAFF

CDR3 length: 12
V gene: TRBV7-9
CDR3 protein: CSIEGQNYEQYF

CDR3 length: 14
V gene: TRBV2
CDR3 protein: CASIDRAHPEKLFF

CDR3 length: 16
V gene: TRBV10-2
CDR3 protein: CASSDPRTGSEDEQFF

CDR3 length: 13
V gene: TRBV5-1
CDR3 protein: CASSLTSGYEQYF

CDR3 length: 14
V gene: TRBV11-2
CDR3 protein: CASSLGPLIYGYTF

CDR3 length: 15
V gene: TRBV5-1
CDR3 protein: CASSLVGTGGGGYTF

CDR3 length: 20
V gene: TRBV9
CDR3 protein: CASSVDSARGGTITSDTIYF

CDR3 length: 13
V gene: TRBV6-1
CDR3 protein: CATDAGTGTPLHF

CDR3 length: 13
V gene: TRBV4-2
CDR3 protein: CASSQDGYRGQFF

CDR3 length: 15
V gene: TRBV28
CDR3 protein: CASTLAGTTNEKLFF